A single sample gave rise to the 21 T cell receptor beta chains below, sequenced in a study of cytomegalovirus exposure and HLA in healthy donors (dated by TCRdb to about 2017). Library preparation used the immunoSEQ multiplex PCR assay. For the multiplex PCR, a mixture combining 60 forward primers for TCR Vbeta segments and 13 reverse primers for TCR Jbeta segments was used. TCRdb limited this immuneACCESS table to in-frame rearrangements with V and J called. A share of clones is missing; checked studies link under half to unresolved V genes, and the rest is unexplained. The sample data list 150,000 to 200,000 clones, and approximately 77% of these were observed just once. In total, the top ten clones hold under 2.5% of the sample. Sequenced input: PBMCs. These receptors were collected from a man aged 50 to 59 in good health and CMV-seropositive.

J is TRBJ2-1 and V is TRBV4-1; 9 bases agree with TRBD2. CDR1 is MGHRA and CDR2 is YSYEKL in the germline V gene. J lost 0 bases, V lost 1 base, and 7 bases had no gene match. CDR3 length equals 18 residues. In DNA, the CDR3 is TGCGCCAGCAGCCAAGGTATTAGCGGGGGCCGCTCCTACAATGAGCAGTTCTTC. This translates into CASSQGISGGRSYNEQFF.

In DNA, the CDR3 is TGCGCCAGCAGCCAAGTTTTTGACGGGGGAGGCAACGAGCAGTACTTC. This sequence encodes CASSQVFDGGGNEQYF. This sequence joins TRBV4-1 and TRBJ2-7, with D tentatively TRBD2 (6 bases). With 1 base removed from V and 5 bases from J, the gap between germline ends came to 18 bases. The CDR3 covers 16 residues. The V gene's germline CDR1 is MGHRA and CDR2 YSYEKL.

The chain combines TRBV9 with TRBJ1-2; a possible D gene is TRBD1 (6 bases). V was pared by 0 bases and J by 4 bases, with 13 bases between. The CDR3 covers 15 residues. CDR1 and CDR2 (germline): SGDLS, YYNGEE. In nucleotides, the CDR3 is TGTGCCAGCAGCGTAGGACAGGCCCCTGGCTATGGCTACACCTTC. Residues: CASSVGQAPGYGYTF.

The chain links TRBV2 to TRBJ1-1; the D gene is possibly TRBD1 (5 bases). V was cut by 7 bases and J by 1 base, with 19 bases left in between. Germline V gives CDR1 SNHLY, CDR2 FYNNEI. The CDR3 runs 16 residues. The CDR3 bases are TGTGCCAGCATCAGTGGGGGGGGTACATCGAACACTGAAGCTTTCTTT. Protein product: CASISGGGTSNTEAFF.

The CDR3 loop reads CASRGSSGNTIYF. The CDR3 bases are TGTGCCAGCCGGGGATCCTCTGGAAACACCATATATTTT. V and J are TRBV9 and TRBJ1-3; D ambiguous. CDR3 length: 13 amino acids. Germline CDR1 and CDR2: SGDLS and YYNGEE. The V end lost 7 bases, the J end lost 0 bases, and 8 bases lay between the germline ends. The full variable domain, in which reference TRBV9 and TRBJ1-3 provide the parts outside the CDR3, is DSGVTQTPKHLITATGQRVTLRCSPRSGDLSVYWYQQSLDQGLQFLIQYYNGEERAKGNILERFSAQQFPDLHSELNLSSLELGDSALYFCASRGSSGNTIYFGEGSWLTVV.

This sequence joins TRBV28 and TRBJ1-4, with D perhaps matching TRBD1 (6 bases). The length of the CDR3 is 15 residues. V lost 3 bases, J lost 8 bases, and 16 bases lay in between. Germline loops: CDR1 MDHEN, CDR2 SYDVKM. CDR3 in amino acids: CASSFPTGMGEKLFF. CDR3 sequence (DNA): TGTGCCAGCAGTTTCCCAACAGGGATGGGCGAAAAACTGTTTTTT.

This clone was found a few times. The J gene is TRBJ1-3, the V gene TRBV7-9, with D perhaps TRBD1 (6 bases). This CDR3 has 15 amino acids. The V end was cut by 5 bases, the J end by 0 bases, with 11 bases between. In germline, CDR1 is SEHNR, CDR2 FQNEAQ (reference sequence). As DNA, the CDR3 is TGTGCCAGCAGCCCCGACAGGTACTCTGGAAACACCATATATTTT. This gives the protein CASSPDRYSGNTIYF.

The chain is built from TRBV7-9 and TRBJ2-2; 7 bases are a match to TRBD1. The V gene end was trimmed by 6 bases and the J gene end by 5 bases; junction bases not matched to a gene: 6. Germline V gene lookup returns CDR1 SEHNR and CDR2 FQNEAQ (reference sequence). This CDR3 comprises 14 residues. CDR3 DNA: TGTGCCAGCAGTCGGCAGGGGGTTACCGGGGAGCTGTTTTTT. It specifies CASSRQGVTGELFF. The variable domain in full, completed from reference TRBV7-9 and TRBJ2-2, reads DTGVSQNPRHKITKRGQNVTFRCDPISEHNRLYWYRQTLGQGPEFLTYFQNEAQLEKSRLLSDRFSAERPKGSFSTLEIQRTEQGDSAMYLCASSRQGVTGELFFGEGSRLTVL.

This sequence joins TRBV11-2 and TRBJ2-7; D is unresolved. This CDR3 region has 14 residues. CDR1 and CDR2 from the germline V gene are SGHAT and FQNNGV. V shed 2 bases and J shed 3 bases, with 11 bases lying between them. The CDR3 DNA is TGTGCCAGCAGCTTAACCGACCTAGACTACGAGCAGTACTTC. It encodes CASSLTDLDYEQYF. Complete variable domain (other parts from reference TRBV11-2 and TRBJ2-7): EAGVAQSPRYKIIEKRQSVAFWCNPISGHATLYWYQQILGQGPKLLIQFQNNGVVDDSQLPKDRFSAERLKGVDSTLKIQPAKLEDSAVYLCASSLTDLDYEQYFGPGTRLTVT.

The chain uses TRBV5-1 and TRBJ1-4; the D is unclear. CDR3 size: 12 residues. CDR1 SGHRS and CDR2 YFSETQ come from the germline V gene. Trimming took off 5 bases at V and 6 bases at J, with 8 bases between the two ends. CDR3 sequence reads: CASRGDHEKLFF. CDR3 in DNA: TGCGCCAGCAGAGGAGATCATGAAAAACTGTTTTTT.

The V call is TRBV6-5, the J call TRBJ2-7, with D perhaps TRBD2 (6 bases). V was cut by 5 bases and J by 2 bases, with 10 bases left in between. The V gene's germline CDR1 is MNHEY and CDR2 SVGAGI. The CDR3 loop spans 13 amino acids. CDR3 loop: CASSHGGPYEQYF. DNA of the CDR3: TGTGCCAGCAGTCACGGGGGACCCTACGAGCAGTACTTC.

The rearrangement joins TRBV5-1 to TRBJ2-5; a possible D gene is TRBD2 (5 bases). Germline V gives CDR1 SGHRS, CDR2 YFSETQ. This CDR3 is built from 14 residues. V lost 0 bases, J lost 5 bases, and 11 bases lay in between. The CDR3 coding sequence is TGCGCCAGCAGCTTGGGGCGGGTAGAGGAGACCCAGTACTTC. Its translation: CASSLGRVEETQYF.

The chain joins TRBV10-3 to TRBJ1-4; 9 bases fit TRBD1. CDR1 is ENHRY, CDR2 SYGVKD, per germline. CDR3 length: 14 amino acids. Trimming took 10 bases from V and 7 from J; bases not matched to a gene: 10. The CDR3 DNA reads as TGTGCCACCACACCGGGACAGGGAGGTGAAAAACTGTTTTTT. Protein: CATTPGQGGEKLFF.

The genes are TRBV19 and TRBJ2-2, with TRBD1 as a possible D gene (5 bases). CDR3 length equals 13 residues. The germline V gene has CDR1 LNHDA and CDR2 SQIVND (reference sequence). Trimming shortened V by 6 bases and J by 4 bases, and 9 bases separated the two germline ends. The CDR3 spells CASSVGLTGELFF. In DNA, the CDR3 is TGTGCCAGTAGCGTGGGGCTCACCGGGGAGCTGTTTTTT.

The chain is built from TRBV7-8 and TRBJ2-2; TRBD2 matches at 8 bases. Unmatched junction bases numbered 6, after V lost 5 bases and J lost 1 base. The CDR3 has 16 amino acids. Germline loops: CDR1 SGHVS, CDR2 FQNEAQ. CDR3 nucleotides: TGTGCCAGCAGCCGTTGGGGGACTAGGAACACCGGGGAGCTGTTTTTT. Translated, it gives CASSRWGTRNTGELFF.

This clone occurred a few times. V is TRBV7-9 and J is TRBJ1-6; 9 nucleotides match TRBD1. V lost 6 bases, J lost 9 bases, and 6 bases stayed unmatched. The germline V gene encodes CDR1 SEHNR and CDR2 FQNEAQ (reference sequence). This CDR3 has 14 amino acids. CDR3 amino acids: CASRPGTGSSPLHF. DNA for the CDR3: TGTGCCAGCAGGCCCGGGACAGGGAGTTCACCCCTCCACTTT.

This clone showed up just a few times. This chain uses TRBV5-5 with TRBJ1-5; TRBD1 might be the D (5 bases). The germline gives CDR1 SGHKS, CDR2 YYEKEE (reference sequence). Trimming took off 0 bases at V and 2 bases at J, with 12 bases between the two ends. The length of the CDR3 is 16 residues. CDR3 DNA: TGTGCCAGCAGCTTGGTAGGAGGGGTAGGCAATCAGCCCCAGCATTTT. This translates into CASSLVGGVGNQPQHF.

This chain links TRBV27 with TRBJ2-7, with a possible D match to TRBD1 (6 bases). Germline V gene lookup returns CDR1 MNHEY and CDR2 SMNVEV (reference sequence). V was shortened by 6 bases and J by 0 bases, with 12 bases between the two germline ends. The CDR3 totals 14 residues. In nucleotides, the CDR3 is TGTGCCAGCAGACGGACAGATAGCTCCTACGAGCAGTACTTC. It yields the protein CASRRTDSSYEQYF.

A remark on this clone: A read error may account for a junction end that differs from germline. The sample has other DNA sequences that encode this CDR3 too. The gene calls are TRBV10-2 and TRBJ1-2; 8 nucleotides match TRBD1. The CDR3 covers 17 residues. Germline CDR1 and CDR2: WSHSY and SAAADI. The DNA of the CDR3 is TGCGCCAGTAGTGGGCGACGGACAGGGCTTTCTGACTATGGCTACACCTTC. It codes for CASSGRRTGLSDYGYTF.

This clone showed up just a few times. The J gene is TRBJ2-3, the V gene TRBV13, with D possibly matching TRBD1 (6 bases). Per germline, CDR1 PRHDT and CDR2 FYEKMQ (reference sequence). The ends were cut back, 5 bases at V and 1 base at J, with 13 bases in the middle. The CDR3 extends over 15 amino acids. The CDR3: CASSPGVPGTDTQYF. The CDR3 DNA follows: TGTGCCAGCAGCCCAGGGGTACCAGGCACAGATACGCAGTATTTT. Complete variable domain (other parts from reference TRBV13 and TRBJ2-3): AAGVIQSPRHLIKEKRETATLKCYPIPRHDTVYWYQQGPGQDPQFLISFYEKMQSDKGSIPDRFSAQQFSDYHSELNMSSLELGDSALYFCASSPGVPGTDTQYFGPGTRLTVL.

This chain joins TRBV5-4 and TRBJ1-1; D ambiguous. Trimming shortened V by 1 base and J by 3 bases, and 7 bases separated the two germline ends. The CDR3 is made up of 13 amino acids. Germline V CDR1 and CDR2: SGHNT, YYREEE (reference sequence). The CDR3 nucleotides read TGTGCCAGCAGCTTGCCAGATTACACTGAAGCTTTCTTT. This translates into CASSLPDYTEAFF.